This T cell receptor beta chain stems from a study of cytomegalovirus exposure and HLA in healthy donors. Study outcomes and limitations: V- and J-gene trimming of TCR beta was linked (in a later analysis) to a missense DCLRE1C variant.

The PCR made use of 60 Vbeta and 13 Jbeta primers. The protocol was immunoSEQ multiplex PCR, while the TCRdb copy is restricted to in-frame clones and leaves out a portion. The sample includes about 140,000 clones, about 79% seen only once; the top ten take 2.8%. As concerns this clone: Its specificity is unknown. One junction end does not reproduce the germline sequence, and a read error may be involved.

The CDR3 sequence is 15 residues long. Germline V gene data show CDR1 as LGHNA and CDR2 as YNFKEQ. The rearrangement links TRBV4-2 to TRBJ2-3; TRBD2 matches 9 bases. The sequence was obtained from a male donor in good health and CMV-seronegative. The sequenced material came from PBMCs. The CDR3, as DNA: TGTGCCAGCAGCCAAGCCGGGACTAGCACTGATACGCAGTATTTT. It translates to CASSQAGTSTDTQYF.